This T cell receptor (beta chain) emerged from a study of identifying expanded T cells in peripheral blood. No infections or other immune events were documented during collection. Assay used: immunoSEQ multiplex PCR; TCRdb lists only in-frame clones, some missing. The repertoire has more than 85,000 clones, approximately 88% of them found once; the top ten carry over 12%. Overall study results and limits: Approximately 2-week clone count variance significantly increased as total template count grew. Technical replicates showed about 1.1 changed clones; roughly two weeks about 16; four weeks 19.

The CDR3 is 19 residues long. Germline V gene lookup returns CDR1 SNHLY and CDR2 FYNNEI. J was trimmed by 0 bases and V by 1 base; bases with no gene match: 6. Concerning this clone: Antigen specificity is unknown.

The receptor was derived from a person aged 18 to 70 in good health. The chain uses TRBV2 and TRBJ2-3; 14 bases match TRBD2. Sequencing was carried out using blood. The CDR3 here is CASSEVGLAGGASTDTQYF. CDR3 nucleotide sequence: TGTGCCAGCAGTGAAGTTGGACTAGCGGGGGGAGCGAGCACAGATACGCAGTATTTT.